The 27 T cell receptor beta chains listed next were all sequenced from one sample in a study of blood T cell repertoires in COVID-19. Clones were sequenced by immunoSEQ multiplex PCR, and TCRdb holds only the in-frame ones, with some missing. Of around 140,000 clones listed, about 76% are singletons. The sample taken for sequencing was peripheral blood. Source of these receptors: an older woman with active or convalescent COVID-19.

The chain is built from TRBV7-2 and TRBJ2-1; 9 bases line up with TRBD1. The V and J ends lost 2 bases and 0 bases, in that order; junction bases with no gene match: 11. This CDR3 is built from 19 residues. Germline loops: CDR1 SGHTA, CDR2 FQGNSA. The CDR3 DNA reads TGTGCCAGCAGCTTACCTAAACAGGGGGCGTCTAGCTCCTACAATGAGCAGTTCTTC. Its translation is CASSLPKQGASSSYNEQFF.

The J gene is TRBJ2-1, the V gene TRBV6-9; a weak D match, TRBD2 (5 bases). CDR1 MNHGY and CDR2 SVAAGI come from the germline V gene. The CDR3 spans 17 residues. V gave up 2 bases and J gave up 13 bases, with 27 bases separating them. CDR3: CASSYQPDIAPSSRQFF. CDR3 DNA: TGTGCCAGCAGTTATCAACCAGATATAGCACCATCTAGCAGACAGTTCTTC.

The rearrangement links TRBV10-2 to TRBJ2-1; no reliable D call. The germline gives CDR1 WSHSY, CDR2 SAAADI. Deletions cut 7 bases from V and 8 bases from J, with 12 bases between. The CDR3 consists of 12 residues. The DNA for the CDR3 is TGCGCCAGCAATCCTAGTAGGTATGAGCAGTTCTTC. Amino acid sequence: CASNPSRYEQFF.

The CDR3 DNA is TGTGCCAGCAGTTACTCAGGGGTGAGGAATTCACCCCTCCACTTT. Its translation is CASSYSGVRNSPLHF. V usage is TRBV6-2 or TRBV6-3 and J usage is TRBJ1-6; possible D gene TRBD1, 5 bases. The ends were cut back, 0 bases at V and 7 bases at J, with 10 bases in the middle. Germline CDR1 reads MNHEY; CDR2 reads SVGEGT. The CDR3 has 15 amino acids.

J is TRBJ2-5 and V is TRBV9; 7 bases agree with TRBD1. CDR1 and CDR2 from the germline V gene are SGDLS and YYNGEE. With 2 bases clipped from V and 5 bases from J, the junction kept 6 bases outside the gene matches. This CDR3 region has 14 residues. The CDR3 reads CASSVQGGLETQYF. CDR3 DNA sequence: TGTGCCAGCAGCGTCCAAGGGGGCCTGGAGACCCAGTACTTC.

In its sample, this clone was seen once. The V and J genes are TRBV6-2 or TRBV6-3 and TRBJ2-3; D not certain. The germline gives CDR1 MNHEY, CDR2 SVGEGT. Trimming pared 5 bases from V and 6 bases from J, leaving 21 bases between. This CDR3 region has 16 residues. The CDR3 region is CASSREWPTSGDTQYF. CDR3 DNA: TGTGCCAGCAGTCGAGAATGGCCTACCTCCGGGGATACGCAGTATTTT.

With respect to this clone: The junction and the germline gene differ at one end; a read error may be behind it. The gene calls are TRBV7-7 and TRBJ2-5; D is perhaps TRBD1 (6 bases). This CDR3 spans 13 amino acids. Germline values: CDR1 SSHAT, CDR2 FNYEAQ (reference sequence). CDR3 sequence: CASSLGRGETQYF. The CDR3 region has the DNA TGTGCTAGCAGCTTGGGAAGGGGGGAGACCCAGTACTTC.

This chain links TRBV11-3 with TRBJ2-3; weak D call: TRBD2 (6 bases). Deletions cut 1 base from V and 4 bases from J, with 12 bases between. The CDR3 length is 15 residues. Germline V gene data show CDR1 as SGHNT and CDR2 as YENEEA. The CDR3 sequence is CASSLGAGRSDTQYF. The CDR3 bases are TGTGCCAGCAGCTTAGGGGCAGGGAGGTCAGATACGCAGTATTTT.

The V and J genes are TRBV28 and TRBJ1-1; the match to TRBD1 covers 8 bases. With V trimmed by 2 bases and J by 3 bases, 2 bases remained unmatched. Germline assignment: CDR1 MDHEN and CDR2 SYDVKM. The CDR3 loop spans 14 amino acids. The CDR3 DNA reads as TGTGCCAGCAGTTTAATACAGGGGGACACTGAAGCTTTCTTT. Encoded protein: CASSLIQGDTEAFF.

This rearrangement joins TRBV7-8 to TRBJ1-1; 7 bases are a match to TRBD1. The CDR3 contains 14 residues. Trimming took 5 bases from V and 5 from J; bases not matched to a gene: 8. CDR1 is SGHVS, CDR2 FQNEAQ, per germline. This CDR3 reads CASSLRQGYTEAFF. The CDR3 bases are TGTGCCAGCAGCCTAAGACAGGGTTATACTGAAGCTTTCTTT.

The chain joins TRBV19 to TRBJ2-3; tentatively, D is TRBD1 (5 bases). Germline assignment: CDR1 LNHDA and CDR2 SQIVND (reference sequence). The CDR3 is made up of 13 amino acids. V lost 7 bases to trimming and J lost 4 bases, with 12 bases between them. CDR3: CASISRGADTQYF. The CDR3, as DNA: TGTGCCAGTATATCTAGGGGTGCAGATACGCAGTATTTT.

The chain employs TRBV11-2 and TRBJ1-2, with D possibly being TRBD1 (6 bases). The V gene lost 5 bases and the J gene lost 4 bases, with 23 bases spanning the gap. Germline V CDR1 and CDR2: SGHAT, FQNNGV. The CDR3 loop spans 17 amino acids. The CDR3, as DNA: TGTGCCAGCAGCGCCATCTTGACATTACCAGGGGCCTATGGCTACACCTTC. Its protein product is CASSAILTLPGAYGYTF.

V is TRBV3-1 (or the pseudogene TRBV3-2) and J is TRBJ1-2; D gene uncertain. The CDR3 extends over 15 amino acids. Germline assignment: CDR1 LGHDT and CDR2 YNNKEL (reference sequence). V was clipped by 0 bases and J by 8 bases, with 16 bases between them. The CDR3 DNA sequence: TGTGCCAGCAGCCAAGAGGGAGCTCGGGTAAACGGCTACACCTTC. This translates into CASSQEGARVNGYTF.

The J gene is TRBJ2-4, the V gene TRBV2, with D possibly matching TRBD2 (5 bases). The germline V gene encodes CDR1 SNHLY and CDR2 FYNNEI. Trimming cost V 7 bases and J 0 bases, with 13 bases left between them. CDR3 size: 15 residues. This chain's CDR3 is CASTTGVLAKNIQYF. CDR3 DNA sequence: TGTGCCAGCACTACCGGGGTCCTAGCCAAAAACATTCAGTACTTC. Full variable domain (outside the CDR3, taken from reference TRBV2 and TRBJ2-4): EPEVTQTPSHQVTQMGQEVILRCVPISNHLYFYWYRQILGQKVEFLVSFYNNEISEKSEIFDDQFSVERPDGSNFTLKIRSTKLEDSAMYFCASTTGVLAKNIQYFGAGTRLSVL.

The chain uses TRBV5-1 and TRBJ2-1; TRBD1 aligns across 9 bases. Per germline, CDR1 SGHRS and CDR2 YFSETQ. This CDR3 comprises 15 residues. Trimming took 4 bases from V and 9 from J; bases not matched to a gene: 11. The CDR3 DNA reads TGCGCCAGCAGCCTTCCCGGGACAGGGAGCGGTGAGCAGTTCTTC. It specifies CASSLPGTGSGEQFF.

The sample holds a few counts of this clone. V gene TRBV5-6 combines with J gene TRBJ1-6; the match to TRBD1 covers 7 bases. Germline V gives CDR1 SGHDT, CDR2 YYEEEE. Losses at the gene ends were 6 bases for V and 0 bases for J; bases not matched to a gene: 3. CDR3 length equals 15 residues. This CDR3 reads CASTGDSSYNSPLHF. DNA for the CDR3: TGTGCCAGCACCGGGGACAGCTCCTATAATTCACCCCTCCACTTT.

The chain couples TRBV19 to TRBJ2-1; 10 bases are shared with TRBD2. This CDR3 comprises 14 residues. Germline V gene data show CDR1 as LNHDA and CDR2 as SQIVND (reference sequence). The V and J ends lost 3 bases and 9 bases, in that order; junction bases with no gene match: 5. The CDR3 bases are TGTGCCAGTAGTATCACCGGGACTAGCGTTGAGCAGTTCTTC. Its translation is CASSITGTSVEQFF.

The chain is built from TRBV29-1 and TRBJ1-4; D unclear. Per the germline V gene, CDR1 is SQVTM and CDR2 is ANQGSEA. V gave up 6 bases and J gave up 3 bases, with 11 bases separating them. The CDR3 spans 13 residues. CDR3 amino acids: CSVASGANEKLFF. In nucleotides, the CDR3 is TGCAGCGTCGCTTCCGGAGCTAATGAAAAACTGTTTTTT.

This rearrangement joins TRBV7-2 to TRBJ1-3; D gene uncertain. The CDR3 contains 15 residues. The germline V and J ends were trimmed by 5 bases and 0 bases, with 11 bases remaining between them. The germline gives CDR1 SGHTA, CDR2 FQGNSA. The CDR3 is CASSVKGSSGNTIYF. The DNA of the CDR3 is TGTGCCAGCAGCGTGAAAGGGAGCTCTGGAAACACCATATATTTT.

The V and J genes are TRBV6-1 and TRBJ2-3; 10 positions match TRBD2. Unmatched junction bases numbered 1, after V lost 2 bases and J lost 5 bases. The germline CDR1 and CDR2 sequences are MNHNS and SASEGT. The CDR3 runs 14 residues. The CDR3 bases are TGTGCCAGCAGTGAACCTAGCGGGAGAGATACGCAGTATTTT. It is translated as CASSEPSGRDTQYF.

The chain links TRBV10-3 to TRBJ2-1; D possibly corresponds to TRBD1 (6 bases). The V and J ends lost 8 bases and 1 base respectively, with 18 bases between them. The germline V gene has CDR1 ENHRY and CDR2 SYGVKD. The CDR3 has 16 amino acids. The CDR3: CAIQGSAGASYNEQFF. For the CDR3, the DNA is TGTGCCATCCAGGGGTCAGCAGGGGCGTCCTACAATGAGCAGTTCTTC.

The rearrangement uses TRBV6-1 and TRBJ1-6, with D perhaps TRBD1 (5 bases). V gave up 3 bases and J gave up 9 bases, with 12 bases separating them. The CDR3 runs to 14 residues. The germline V gene encodes CDR1 MNHNS and CDR2 SASEGT. Written as DNA, the CDR3 is TGTGCCAGCAGTGAGCCAGGGTTTACTTCACCCCTCCACTTT. Translated: CASSEPGFTSPLHF.

There are a few counts of this clone. This chain uses TRBV30 with TRBJ1-2, with D perhaps matching TRBD1 (5 bases). CDR3 length: 12 amino acids. Germline loops: CDR1 GTSNPN, CDR2 SVGIG (reference sequence). V was pared by 1 base and J by 10 bases, with 13 bases between. CDR3 residues: CAWSGQGSDYTF. In DNA form, the CDR3 reads TGTGCCTGGAGTGGCCAGGGTAGTGACTACACCTTC. Based on the CDR3 plus reference TRBV30 and TRBJ1-2, the full variable domain is SQTIHQWPATLVQPVGSPLSLECTVEGTSNPNLYWYRQAAGRGLQLLFYSVGIGQISSEVPQNLSASRPQDRQFILSSKKLLLSDSGFYLCAWSGQGSDYTFGSGTRLTVV.

The chain has TRBV29-1 and TRBJ1-1; D perhaps matches TRBD1 (5 bases). CDR1 SQVTM and CDR2 ANQGSEA come from the germline V gene. This CDR3 comprises 12 residues. The V gene lost 6 bases and the J gene lost 1 base, with 9 bases spanning the gap. DNA for the CDR3: TGCAGCGTGATCGGACAGAACACTGAAGCTTTCTTT. It encodes CSVIGQNTEAFF.

The chain couples TRBV5-4 to TRBJ2-2; possibly TRBD2 for D (5 bases). The germline V gene encodes CDR1 SGHNT and CDR2 YYREEE (reference sequence). This CDR3 spans 17 amino acids. V lost 4 bases and J lost 6, with 22 bases in between. The CDR3 DNA sequence: TGTGCCAGCAGCCTAGCCGGGTCCCCCGGTCGGGCCGGGGAGCTGTTTTTT. Translation: CASSLAGSPGRAGELFF.

The chain links TRBV27 to TRBJ2-7; the match to TRBD2 covers 8 bases. Germline loops: CDR1 MNHEY, CDR2 SMNVEV (reference sequence). The CDR3 is 16 residues long. V trimming: 6 bases; J trimming: 2 bases; junction bases outside the gene matches: 12. This chain's CDR3 is CASSLTLTSATYEQYF. The CDR3 bases are TGTGCCAGCAGCCTGACTCTGACTAGCGCGACCTACGAGCAGTACTTC.

The genes are TRBV3-1 (or the pseudogene TRBV3-2) and TRBJ2-5; 10 positions match TRBD2. The CDR3 spans 17 residues. Germline trimming cut 0 bases from V and 4 bases from J; bases unmatched to any gene: 8. Germline CDR1 and CDR2: LGHDT and YNNKEL (reference sequence). The CDR3 loop is CASSQEVSGGPGETQYF. The CDR3 coding sequence is TGTGCCAGCAGCCAAGAAGTTAGCGGGGGGCCGGGAGAGACCCAGTACTTC.